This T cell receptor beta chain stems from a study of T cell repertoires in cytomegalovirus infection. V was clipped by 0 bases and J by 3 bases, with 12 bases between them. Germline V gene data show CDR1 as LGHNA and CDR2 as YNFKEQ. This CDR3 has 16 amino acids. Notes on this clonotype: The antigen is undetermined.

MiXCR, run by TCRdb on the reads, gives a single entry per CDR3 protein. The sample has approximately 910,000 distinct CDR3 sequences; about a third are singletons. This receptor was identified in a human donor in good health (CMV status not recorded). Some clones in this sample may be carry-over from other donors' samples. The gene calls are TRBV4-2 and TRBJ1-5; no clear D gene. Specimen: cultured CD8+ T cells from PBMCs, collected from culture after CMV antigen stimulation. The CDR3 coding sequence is TGTGCCAGCAGCCAAGACGCAACAGCCTCCAATCAGCCCCAGCATTTT. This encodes CASSQDATASNQPQHF.